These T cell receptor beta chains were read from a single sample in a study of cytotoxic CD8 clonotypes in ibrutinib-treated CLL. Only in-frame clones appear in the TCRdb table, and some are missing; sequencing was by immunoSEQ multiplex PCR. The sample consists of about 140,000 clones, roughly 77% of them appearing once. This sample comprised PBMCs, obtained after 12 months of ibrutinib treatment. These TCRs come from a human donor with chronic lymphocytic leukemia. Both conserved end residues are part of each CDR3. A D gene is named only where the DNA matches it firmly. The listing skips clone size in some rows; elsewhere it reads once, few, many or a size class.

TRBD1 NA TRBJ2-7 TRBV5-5 CASSLYRGGDEQYF TGTGCCAGCAGCTTATACAGGGGCGGAGACGAGCAGTACTTC
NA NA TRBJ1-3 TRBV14 CASSQGLLSSGNTIYF TGTGCCAGCAGCCAGGGGCTTCTTTCCTCTGGAAACACCATATATTTT
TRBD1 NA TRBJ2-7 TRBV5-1 CASSLEPGGRYEQYF TGCGCCAGCAGCTTGGAGCCAGGGGGCCGCTACGAGCAGTACTTC
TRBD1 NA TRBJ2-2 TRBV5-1 CASSPRQGNTGELFF TGCGCCAGCAGCCCCAGACAGGGAAACACCGGGGAGCTGTTTTTT
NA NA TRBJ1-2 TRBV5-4 CASSFTSQGNYGYTF TGTGCCAGCAGCTTTACCTCACAGGGAAACTATGGCTACACCTTC
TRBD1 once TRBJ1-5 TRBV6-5 CASSLGQGRHQPQHF TGTGCCAGCAGCCTCGGACAGGGTCGCCATCAGCCCCAGCATTTT
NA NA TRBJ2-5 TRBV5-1 CASSYGAAWGAQQTQYF TGCGCCAGCAGCTACGGGGCGGCTTGGGGGGCGCAACAGACCCAGTACTTC
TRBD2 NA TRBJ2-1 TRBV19 CASSTSGGAGNNEQFF TGTGCCAGTAGTACAAGCGGGGGGGCCGGTAACAATGAGCAGTTCTTC
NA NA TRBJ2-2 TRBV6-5 CASSYGEDGELFF TGTGCCAGCAGTTACGGAGAGGACGGGGAGCTGTTTTTT
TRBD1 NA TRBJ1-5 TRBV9 CASSPSGTGNQPQHF TGTGCCAGCAGCCCGTCCGGGACAGGGAATCAGCCCCAGCATTTT
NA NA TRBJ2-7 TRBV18 CASSPRAQGFSYEQYF TGTGCCAGCTCACCAAGAGCTCAGGGTTTCTCCTACGAGCAGTACTTC
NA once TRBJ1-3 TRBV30 CAWSVQGSGNTIYF TGTGCCTGGAGTGTACAGGGCTCTGGAAACACCATATATTTT
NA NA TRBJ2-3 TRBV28 CASSSIRGITDTQYF TGTGCCAGCAGTTCAATCAGGGGTATCACAGATACGCAGTATTTT
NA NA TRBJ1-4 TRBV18 CASSPRGTNEKLFF TGTGCCAGCTCGCCCCGGGGGACTAATGAAAAACTGTTTTTT
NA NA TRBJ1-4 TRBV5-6 CASSLGGVNEKLFF TGTGCCAGCAGCTTGGGAGGAGTAAATGAAAAACTGTTTTTT
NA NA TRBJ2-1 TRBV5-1 CASSQYRDAYNEQFF TGCGCCAGCAGCCAATACCGGGACGCTTACAATGAGCAGTTCTTC
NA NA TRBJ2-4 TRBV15 CATSRVGTNIQYF TGTGCCACCAGCAGAGTCGGGACCAACATTCAGTACTTC
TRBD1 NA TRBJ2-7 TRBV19 CASSIPGQGAYEQYF TGTGCCAGTAGTATCCCGGGACAGGGGGCCTACGAGCAGTACTTC
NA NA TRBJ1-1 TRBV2 CASSGQEAFF TGTGCCAGCAGTGGCCAGGAAGCTTTCTTT
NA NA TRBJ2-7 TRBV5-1 CASSLGDGIYEQYF TGCGCCAGCAGCTTGGGGGACGGGATCTACGAGCAGTACTTC
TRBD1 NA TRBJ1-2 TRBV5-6 CASSAGGLGYTF TGTGCCAGCAGCGCAGGGGGCCTCGGCTACACCTTC
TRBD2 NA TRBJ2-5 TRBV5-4 CASSSKGLAGKETQYF TGTGCCAGCAGCTCAAAGGGACTAGCGGGGAAAGAGACCCAGTACTTC
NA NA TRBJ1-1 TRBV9 CASSVQGSTEAFF TGTGCCAGCAGCGTACAGGGATCCACTGAAGCTTTCTTT
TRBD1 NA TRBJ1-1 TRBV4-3 CASSQAQLTGGGDAFF TGCGCCAGCAGCCAAGCCCAATTAACAGGGGGTGGAGATGCTTTCTTT
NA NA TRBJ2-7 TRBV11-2 CASSANTLALHYGEQYF TGTGCCAGCAGCGCAAACACGCTAGCGCTCCACTACGGGGAGCAGTACTTC
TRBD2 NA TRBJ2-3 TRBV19 CASSMFRGGRSDTQYF TGTGCCAGTAGTATGTTCCGGGGGGGGCGCTCAGATACGCAGTATTTT
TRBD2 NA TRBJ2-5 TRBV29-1 CSVPRAGAQETQYF TGCAGCGTACCCAGAGCGGGGGCTCAAGAGACCCAGTACTTC
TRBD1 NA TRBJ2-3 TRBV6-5 CASSRTGKSTDTQYF TGTGCCAGCAGCCGGACAGGAAAAAGCACAGATACGCAGTATTTT
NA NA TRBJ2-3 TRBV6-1 CASSDSLRTQYF TGTGCCAGCAGTGATTCCTTACGTACGCAGTATTTT
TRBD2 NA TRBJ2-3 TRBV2 CASPSGREYSDTQYF TGTGCCAGCCCCTCCGGGAGGGAGTATTCAGATACGCAGTATTTT
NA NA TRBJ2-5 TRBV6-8 CASSLTDQETQYF TGTGCCAGCAGTTTAACAGATCAAGAGACCCAGTACTTC
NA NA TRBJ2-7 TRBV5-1 CASSFSYEQYF TGCGCCAGCAGCTTCTCCTACGAGCAGTACTTC
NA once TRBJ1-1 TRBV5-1 CASSFNGLSPEAFF TGCGCCAGCAGCTTTAACGGACTCTCCCCTGAAGCTTTCTTT
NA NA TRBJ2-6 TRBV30 CASPRDHNNSGANVLTF TGTGCTTCGCCCCGGGACCATAATAACTCTGGGGCCAACGTCCTGACTTTC
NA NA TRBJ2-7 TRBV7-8 CASSLAGLKQYF TGTGCCAGCAGCTTAGCGGGCTTAAAGCAGTACTTC
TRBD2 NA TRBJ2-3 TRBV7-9 CASSFLAGVNTDTQYF TGTGCCAGCAGCTTCCTAGCGGGGGTGAACACAGATACGCAGTATTTT
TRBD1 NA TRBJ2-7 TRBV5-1 CASSYGQGAPEQYF TGCGCCAGCAGCTATGGACAGGGAGCACCCGAGCAGTACTTC